The 16 T cell receptor beta chains below were found in one sample sequenced in a study of CD8+ T cells in alopecia areata. It was cDNA, reverse transcribed from extracted RNA, that served as the sequencing template. The assay was immunoSEQ multiplex PCR, and TCRdb's table has in-frame clones only and misses some. The table shows approximately 58,000 clones, with around 47% occurring only once. The sample comprised NKG2D-low CD8+ T cells sorted from blood. The receptors originated from a human donor with alopecia areata.

The gene calls are TRBV2 and TRBJ1-1; a weak D match, TRBD1 (5 bases). There are 10 residues in the CDR3. Germline V gene data show CDR1 as SNHLY and CDR2 as FYNNEI. V lost 8 bases, J lost 6 bases, and 7 bases lay in between. DNA of the CDR3: TGTGCCAGCCGGGGGTCTGAAGCTTTCTTT. It yields the protein CASRGSEAFF. Drawing the rest from reference TRBV2 and TRBJ1-1, the complete variable domain is EPEVTQTPSHQVTQMGQEVILRCVPISNHLYFYWYRQILGQKVEFLVSFYNNEISEKSEIFDDQFSVERPDGSNFTLKIRSTKLEDSAMYFCASRGSEAFFGQGTRLTVV.

V usage is TRBV5-4 and J usage is TRBJ2-5; D unresolved. Trimming pared 0 bases from V and 2 bases from J, leaving 2 bases between. Germline-derived CDR1 and CDR2 are SGHNT and YYREEE (reference sequence). The CDR3 runs to 12 residues. The CDR3 bases are TGTGCCAGCAGCTTGGCGCAAGAGACCCAGTACTTC. Residues: CASSLAQETQYF.

The rearrangement joins TRBV27 to TRBJ1-6; tentatively, D is TRBD1 (6 bases). Trimming cost V 4 bases and J 11 bases, with 15 bases left between them. CDR3 size: 14 residues. The germline V gene has CDR1 MNHEY and CDR2 SMNVEV (reference sequence). The CDR3 protein is CASSYTGISAPLHF. In nucleotides, the CDR3 is TGTGCCAGCAGTTACACAGGGATTTCGGCACCCCTCCACTTT.

The CDR3 is CASSQVLGPQTYNEQFF. The CDR3 nucleotides are TGTGCCAGCAGCCAAGTCCTCGGACCCCAGACCTACAATGAGCAGTTCTTC. The chain links TRBV4-2 to TRBJ2-1; D not resolved. Trimming removed 1 base from V and 2 bases from J, with 15 bases in between. Germline V lookup: CDR1 LGHNA, CDR2 YNFKEQ. The CDR3 length is 17 residues.

The CDR3 DNA sequence: TGTGCCAGCAGTAGGACAGGGGGATTCTATGGCTACACCTTC. The encoded protein is CASSRTGGFYGYTF. The rearrangement uses TRBV25-1 and TRBJ1-2; 10 bases match TRBD1. This CDR3 region has 14 residues. The ends lost 5 bases at V and 4 bases at J; junction bases unmatched: 4. Germline V gives CDR1 MGHDK, CDR2 SYGVNS.

This chain connects TRBV29-1 to TRBJ2-1, with unresolved D. The germline gives CDR1 SQVTM, CDR2 ANQGSEA. CDR3 length: 13 residues. V dropped 3 bases and J dropped 9 bases, with 15 bases sitting between them. The CDR3 DNA reads as TGCAGCGTTGAGAATGTAGTAGTGGCTGAGCAGTTCTTC. Protein: CSVENVVVAEQFF.

The sample holds a few counts of this clone. The chain is built from TRBV29-1 and TRBJ2-2; TRBD2 matches at 10 bases. Losses at the gene ends were 4 bases for V and 1 base for J; bases not matched to a gene: 3. The CDR3 runs 15 residues. Germline CDR1 and CDR2: SQVTM and ANQGSEA. This chain's CDR3 is CSVAASGRNTGELFF. CDR3 in DNA: TGCAGCGTTGCCGCTAGCGGGAGGAACACCGGGGAGCTGTTTTTT.

This clone was observed a handful of times. This rearrangement joins TRBV12-5 to TRBJ2-3; 8 nucleotides match TRBD2. Germline CDR1 LGHNT, CDR2 FRNRAP. This CDR3 is 17 amino acids long. Unmatched junction bases numbered 16, after V lost 7 bases and J lost 4 bases. In nucleotides, the CDR3 is TGTGCTAGTGTCCAGACCAGAAGCGGGAGACGCGCAGATACGCAGTATTTT. Its protein is CASVQTRSGRRADTQYF.

This clone came up a few times. The gene calls are TRBV13 and TRBJ2-5; perhaps D is TRBD1 or TRBD2 (5 bases each). V gave up 2 bases and J gave up 2 bases, with 9 bases separating them. This CDR3 spans 14 amino acids. In germline, CDR1 is PRHDT, CDR2 FYEKMQ (reference sequence). The CDR3 DNA reads TGTGCCAGCAGCTTAAAGGGGAGACAAGAGACCCAGTACTTC. Translation gives CASSLKGRQETQYF.

The chain combines TRBV9 with TRBJ1-2, with 7 bases matching TRBD1. The J segment lost 4 bases and the V segment lost 0 bases, leaving 9 bases of the junction unmatched. CDR3 size: 16 residues. CDR1 is SGDLS, CDR2 YYNGEE, per germline. CDR3 sequence: CASSVEKDRRPYGYTF. The DNA of the CDR3 is TGTGCCAGCAGCGTAGAGAAGGACAGGAGACCCTATGGCTACACCTTC.

This clone showed up just a few times. The chain employs TRBV7-8 and TRBJ2-7; D unresolved. In germline, CDR1 is SGHVS, CDR2 FQNEAQ. CDR3 length: 12 amino acids. V lost 1 base, J lost 3 bases, and 4 bases lay in between. The CDR3 sequence is CASSLVVYEQYF. As DNA, the CDR3 is TGTGCCAGCAGCTTAGTCGTCTACGAGCAGTACTTC.

The chain has TRBV29-1 and TRBJ1-2, with 7 bases that match TRBD1. Per germline, CDR1 SQVTM and CDR2 ANQGSEA. The CDR3 has 13 residues. The J segment lost 8 bases and the V segment lost 3 bases, leaving 9 bases of the junction unmatched. The CDR3 is CSVDQGVRGGYTF. CDR3 in DNA: TGCAGCGTTGATCAGGGGGTTAGGGGCGGCTACACCTTC.

The V call is TRBV6-7, the J call TRBJ2-1; 7 bases fit TRBD1. TRBV6-7 is an ORF, and what it does is uncertain. CDR3 length: 16 amino acids. V lost 7 bases to trimming and J lost 2 bases; unmatched junction nucleotides: 11. The DNA of the CDR3 is TGTGCCAGCAATCACTCCCCAGGGGGACCCTACAATGAGCAGTTCTTC. Translation: CASNHSPGGPYNEQFF.

The J gene is TRBJ2-1, the V gene TRBV27, with TRBD2 matching 8 bases. The V gene end was trimmed by 0 bases and the J gene end by 7 bases; junction bases not matched to a gene: 14. CDR1 is MNHEY and CDR2 is SMNVEV in the germline V gene (reference sequence). This CDR3 is 18 amino acids long. CDR3 coding DNA: TGTGCCAGCAGTTTATCGTTTTTCGAAAGCGGGAGTTGGAATGAGCAGTTCTTC. Protein product: CASSLSFFESGSWNEQFF.

There are a few counts of this clone. This chain joins TRBV28 and TRBJ2-5; D unresolved. Germline loops: CDR1 MDHEN, CDR2 SYDVKM. The CDR3 sequence is 14 residues long. V lost 5 bases and J lost 0, with 10 bases in between. In DNA, the CDR3 is TGTGCCAGCAGTAAGACGAGGTACCAAGAGACCCAGTACTTC. Translating gives CASSKTRYQETQYF.

This clone was recorded a few times. The chain employs TRBV19 and TRBJ2-7; D not certain. The CDR3 is 15 amino acids. Germline V lookup: CDR1 LNHDA, CDR2 SQIVND (reference sequence). Between the trimmed V and J ends, which lost 5 bases and 0 bases, there was a span of 14 bases. CDR3 region: CASSPWGPGSYEQYF. The DNA for the CDR3 is TGTGCCAGTAGTCCTTGGGGTCCCGGCTCCTACGAGCAGTACTTC.